This paragraph reports one T cell receptor beta chain. The sample comes from a study of blood T cell repertoires in COVID-19. Clones were sequenced by immunoSEQ multiplex PCR, and TCRdb holds only the in-frame ones, with some missing. The sample has over 200,000 clones, about nine tenths seen once. The CDR3 has 12 residues. Germline V CDR1 and CDR2: GTSNPN, SVGIG (reference sequence). Trimming removed 5 bases at V and 5 bases at J, with 12 bases between. The chain employs TRBV30 and TRBJ1-2; the D is unclear. The sequence came from a man in his fifties with COVID-19, enrolled during active disease. The sample comprised peripheral blood. The CDR3 region has the DNA TGTGCCTGGGCGGATACGGAGTATGGCTACACCTTC. Encoded protein: CAWADTEYGYTF.